This T cell receptor beta chain was identified during a study of blood T cell repertoires in COVID-19. Original processing notes: Reference gene primer amplification gave nucleated cell count estimates. Profiling relied on immunoSEQ multiplex PCR, and the TCRdb table lists in-frame clones only, not all of them. V and J calls and clone size follow that table, whereas D and trimming were derived from the DNA. The sample carries fewer than 450,000 clones, about 89% recorded once. The CDR3 has 16 residues. V trimming: 4 bases; J trimming: 3 bases; junction bases outside the gene matches: 9. Per germline, CDR1 LGHNA and CDR2 YSLEER.

The material sequenced was peripheral blood. V gene TRBV4-3 combines with J gene TRBJ1-1; the match to TRBD1 covers 9 bases. This clonotype was sampled from a woman aged 45-59 years with COVID-19, enrolled during active disease. The CDR3 DNA reads TGCGCCAGCAGCCCCGGACAGGGGATTTTAGACACTGAAGCTTTCTTT. Its translation: CASSPGQGILDTEAFF.